This is a list of T cell receptor beta chains from one sample in a study of long-term antiretroviral therapy in people with HIV. Libraries were prepared by immunoSEQ multiplex PCR; TCRdb keeps only in-frame clonotypes and omits some of them. The sample holds approximately 30,000 clones; roughly 80% are singletons and the top ten take approximately 2.9%. The material sequenced was unsorted PBMCs, taken 1.9 years after starting antiretroviral therapy. The source is a young man with HIV. CDR3s leave out the opening cysteine and the closing phenylalanine or tryptophan.

J	V	CDR3
TRBJ2-3	TRBV18	ASSPLAGSTDTQY
TRBJ2-2	TRBV5-5	ASSFGNTGELF
TRBJ2-2	TRBV2	ASFRGTGELF
TRBJ2-3	TRBV10-2	ASSGGEGTDTQY
TRBJ2-1	TRBV6-5	ASSYLGDNEQF
TRBJ2-3	TRBV28	ASSPGLAVDTQY
TRBJ2-5	TRBV7-9	ASSLASGGHKTQY
TRBJ1-5	TRBV6-1	ASTRFGQSNQPQH
TRBJ2-3	TRBV5-8	ASTPGFH
TRBJ2-7	TRBV7-8	ASFEGGYHEQY
TRBJ1-3	TRBV5-1	ASSLTGTSGDTIY
TRBJ1-6	TRBV7-2	ASSTRTGANSPLH
TRBJ1-3	TRBV5-1	ASSLARVSSGNTIY
TRBJ2-5	TRBV5-4	ASSDTGQETQY
TRBJ2-3	TRBV7-2	ASSPQPGKTPDTQY
TRBJ2-5	TRBV6-5	ASSYSHGGETQY
TRBJ1-4	TRBV2	ASTRNLGREKLF
TRBJ1-4	TRBV19	ASSPRGLTNEKLF
TRBJ1-6	TRBV2	ASSEVSSYNSPLH
TRBJ1-1	TRBV19	ASSLGDTEAF
TRBJ1-1	TRBV7-9	VSAWGGGDTEAF
TRBJ1-3	TRBV5-4	AATPGPLSGNTIY
TRBJ1-1	TRBV9	ASSQENTEAF
TRBJ1-6	TRBV27	ASSLSRRLDDNSPLH
TRBJ1-2	TRBV7-2	ASSPYGGSVT
TRBJ2-7	TRBV13	ASSLPFTYEQY
TRBJ2-1	TRBV14	ASSLMTGGSHEQF
TRBJ1-1	TRBV6-5	ASSYPGGGPEAF
TRBJ2-5	TRBV10-2	ASRLSGQETQY